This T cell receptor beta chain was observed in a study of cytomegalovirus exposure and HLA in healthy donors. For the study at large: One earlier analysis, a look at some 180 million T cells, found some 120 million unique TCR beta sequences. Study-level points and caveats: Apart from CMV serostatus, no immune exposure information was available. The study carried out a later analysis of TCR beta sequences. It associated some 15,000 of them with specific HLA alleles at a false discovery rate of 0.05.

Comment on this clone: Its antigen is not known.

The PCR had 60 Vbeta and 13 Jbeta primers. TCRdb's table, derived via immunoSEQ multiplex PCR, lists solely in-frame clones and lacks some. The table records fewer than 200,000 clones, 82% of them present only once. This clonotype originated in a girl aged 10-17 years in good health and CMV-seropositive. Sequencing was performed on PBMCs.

The CDR3 spells CASSVEWRVRELFF. The CDR3, as DNA: TGTGCCAGCAGCGTAGAGTGGAGGGTCCGGGAGCTGTTTTTT. This rearrangement joins TRBV9 to TRBJ2-2; D perhaps matches TRBD2 (6 bases). Germline-derived CDR1 and CDR2 are SGDLS and YYNGEE. The CDR3 runs to 14 residues. The V and J ends lost 0 bases and 9 bases respectively, with 12 bases between them.